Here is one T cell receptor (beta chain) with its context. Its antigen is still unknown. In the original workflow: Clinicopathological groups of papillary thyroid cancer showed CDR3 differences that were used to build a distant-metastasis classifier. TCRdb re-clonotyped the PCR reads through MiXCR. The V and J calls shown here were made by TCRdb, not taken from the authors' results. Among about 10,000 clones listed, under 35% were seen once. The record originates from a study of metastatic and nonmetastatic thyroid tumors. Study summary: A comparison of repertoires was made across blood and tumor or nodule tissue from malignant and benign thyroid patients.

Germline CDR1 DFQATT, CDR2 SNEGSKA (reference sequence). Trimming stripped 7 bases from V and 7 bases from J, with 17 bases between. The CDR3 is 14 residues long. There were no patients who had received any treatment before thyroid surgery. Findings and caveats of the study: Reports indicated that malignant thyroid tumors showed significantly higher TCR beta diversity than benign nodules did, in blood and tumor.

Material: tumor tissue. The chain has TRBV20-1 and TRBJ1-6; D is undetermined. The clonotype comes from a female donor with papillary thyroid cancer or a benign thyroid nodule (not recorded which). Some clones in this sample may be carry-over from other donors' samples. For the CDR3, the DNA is TGCAGTGTCCTCGTGGAGGGAATCAATTCACCCCTCCACTTT. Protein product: CSVLVEGINSPLHF.